This T cell receptor (beta chain) was recorded in a study of cytotoxic CD8 clonotypes in ibrutinib-treated CLL. Of note for this clone: Its antigen remains unidentified.

Study-level results: Stable or contracted on treatment, public clonotypes were also uncommon.

Here immunoSEQ multiplex PCR was the method, and the copy in TCRdb shows in-frame clones only, minus some. The sample has hundreds of thousands of clones, about 80% seen once. Looked up from germline, CDR1 is PRHDT and CDR2 is FYEKMQ (reference sequence). The CDR3 totals 14 residues. Between the trimmed V and J ends, which lost 0 bases and 2 bases, there was a span of 8 bases. The source material was PBMCs, sampled before ibrutinib treatment. The sequence came from a human donor with chronic lymphocytic leukemia. This chain links TRBV13 with TRBJ2-7, with D perhaps matching TRBD2 (5 bases). The DNA of the CDR3 is TGTGCCAGCAGCTTAGGACTAGTAACCTACGAGCAGTACTTC. It is translated as CASSLGLVTYEQYF.